This T cell receptor beta chain was sequenced for a study of blood T cells in healthy people across ages. Donors ranged from roughly 6 to 100 years old and were healthy Caucasians in Russia. Combining a sample-barcoded 5' primer with a J-beta primer mix, a second PCR ran for roughly 6 to 12 cycles. TCRdb passed the 5' RACE reads through MiXCR, listing each CDR3 protein once. The sample comprises hundreds of thousands of distinct CDR3 sequences, approximately 29% of which are singletons, and 15% to 17% rests with the top ten. Many counts were recorded for this clonotype. V lost 7 bases and J 3 bases, leaving 10 bases between the germline ends. Germline lookup yields CDR1 SQVTM and CDR2 ANQGSEA. This CDR3 is 13 amino acids long.

The receptor comes from a woman of 80 years or more in good health. The V call is TRBV29-1, the J call TRBJ1-6; unclear D gene. The sample comprised blood. CDR3 sequence reads: CSAADGYNSPLHF. CDR3 in DNA: TGCAGCGCCGCGGACGGCTATAATTCACCCCTCCACTTT.